Each of the 29 T cell receptor beta chains below was sequenced from the same sample in a study of cytomegalovirus exposure and HLA in healthy donors. This PCR relied on a set of 60 Vbeta primers and 13 Jbeta primers. Assay used: immunoSEQ multiplex PCR; TCRdb lists only in-frame clones, some missing. The table lists 100,000 to 150,000 clones, more than 65% of them singletons, with about 1.7% in the top ten. The specimen was PBMCs. The receptors were sampled from a man aged 18-30 years in good health and CMV-seronegative.

The J gene is TRBJ2-6, the V gene TRBV19, with TRBD2 matching over 9 bases. Unmatched junction bases numbered 7, after V lost 6 bases and J lost 4 bases. The CDR3 sequence is 16 residues long. Germline V CDR1 and CDR2: LNHDA, SQIVND (reference sequence). CDR3 protein: CASSPGAGGGANVLTF. For the CDR3, the DNA is TGTGCCAGTAGCCCGGGGGCGGGAGGGGGGGCCAACGTCCTGACTTTC.

The chain employs TRBV4-1 and TRBJ1-4; TRBD1 might be the D (5 bases). This CDR3 spans 18 amino acids. Germline values: CDR1 MGHRA, CDR2 YSYEKL. Deletions cut 3 bases from V and 2 bases from J, with 19 bases between. CDR3 residues: CASSHNPGYPSTNEKLFF. In DNA, the CDR3 is TGCGCCAGCAGCCATAACCCAGGGTATCCTTCGACTAATGAAAAACTGTTTTTT.

The rearrangement joins TRBV4-1 to TRBJ2-1; the match to TRBD2 covers 8 bases. V shed 0 bases and J 4 bases; nucleotides not matched to a gene: 8. Per germline, CDR1 MGHRA and CDR2 YSYEKL. This CDR3 has 17 amino acids. The CDR3 loop is CASSQDRSSGLYNEQFF. In DNA form, the CDR3 reads TGCGCCAGCAGCCAAGATAGGTCTAGCGGGTTGTACAATGAGCAGTTCTTC.

In DNA form, the CDR3 reads TGCGCCAGCAGTTACCAGCGGGGGGTTCTCTACAATGAGCAGTTCTTC. Translated, it gives CASSYQRGVLYNEQFF. The V call is TRBV5-1, the J call TRBJ2-1, with 9 bases aligning to TRBD2. V trimming: 5 bases; J trimming: 3 bases; junction bases outside the gene matches: 9. The CDR3 is 16 residues long. CDR1 and CDR2 (germline): SGHRS, YFSETQ. Filled out from reference TRBV5-1 and TRBJ2-1, the complete variable domain reads KAGVTQTPRYLIKTRGQQVTLSCSPISGHRSVSWYQQTPGQGLQFLFEYFSETQRNKGNFPGRFSGRQFSNSRSEMNVSTLELGDSALYLCASSYQRGVLYNEQFFGPGTRLTVL.

This clone was seen only once. V usage is TRBV5-6 and J usage is TRBJ1-1, with 7 bases fitting TRBD1. This CDR3 region has 15 residues. Germline CDR1 reads SGHDT; CDR2 reads YYEEEE. Trimming removed 4 bases from V and 5 bases from J; junction bases left unmatched: 11. Written as DNA, the CDR3 is TGTGCCAGCAGCCCGGACAGGAGCCATTATACTGAAGCTTTCTTT. It translates to CASSPDRSHYTEAFF.

The genes are TRBV2 and TRBJ2-5; D possibly corresponds to TRBD2 (7 bases). The CDR3 is 14 residues long. Germline CDR1 is SNHLY and CDR2 is FYNNEI. Trimming pared 5 bases from V and 1 base from J, leaving 11 bases between. The CDR3 DNA follows: TGTGCCAGCAGTAGGGGGGGGCCCCAAGAGACCCAGTACTTC. This sequence encodes CASSRGGPQETQYF. The entire variable domain, with the rest obtained from reference TRBV2 and TRBJ2-5, is as follows: EPEVTQTPSHQVTQMGQEVILRCVPISNHLYFYWYRQILGQKVEFLVSFYNNEISEKSEIFDDQFSVERPDGSNFTLKIRSTKLEDSAMYFCASSRGGPQETQYFGPGTRLLVL.

This chain uses TRBV4-1 with TRBJ2-7; possibly TRBD2 for D (7 bases). Germline values: CDR1 MGHRA, CDR2 YSYEKL. The ends were cut back, 1 base at V and 5 bases at J, with 18 bases in the middle. The length of the CDR3 is 16 residues. The CDR3 sequence: CASSQVKGGGLNEQYF. CDR3 nucleotide sequence: TGCGCCAGCAGCCAAGTAAAAGGCGGGGGCTTAAACGAGCAGTACTTC.

The chain carries TRBV29-1 and TRBJ2-3; D is perhaps TRBD1 (6 bases). Germline assignment: CDR1 SQVTM and CDR2 ANQGSEA. V gave up 1 base and J gave up 6 bases, with 11 bases separating them. CDR3 length: 13 amino acids. CDR3 sequence (DNA): TGCAGCGTTGAAGTTATCACAGGGGATACGCAGTATTTT. Encoded protein: CSVEVITGDTQYF.

The chain recombines TRBV27 with TRBJ1-3, with D possibly TRBD1 on 6 matching bases. V gave up 6 bases and J gave up 0 bases, with 15 bases separating them. The CDR3 is made up of 16 amino acids. Germline V gene data show CDR1 as MNHEY and CDR2 as SMNVEV (reference sequence). The CDR3 DNA sequence: TGTGCCAGCAGCCGGGGGGGGGCCCTCTCTGGAAACACCATATATTTT. Its protein product is CASSRGGALSGNTIYF.

The chain uses TRBV5-4 and TRBJ1-1; 7 nucleotides match TRBD1. Trimming took 5 bases from V and 6 from J; bases not matched to a gene: 7. Germline V lookup: CDR1 SGHNT, CDR2 YYREEE (reference sequence). This CDR3 has 13 residues. As DNA, the CDR3 is TGTGCCAGCAGGACAGGGAGGAAGTCTGAAGCTTTCTTT. It yields the protein CASRTGRKSEAFF.

A few counts support this clone. The genes are TRBV4-3 and TRBJ2-7; 11 bases fit TRBD2. V dropped 2 bases and J dropped 1; count of bases not matched to a gene: 1. There are 15 residues in the CDR3. Germline CDR1 LGHNA, CDR2 YSLEER. In nucleotides, the CDR3 is TGCGCCAGCAGCCAATTAGCGGGGGGGTCCTACGAGCAGTACTTC. Residues: CASSQLAGGSYEQYF.

The chain uses TRBV27 and TRBJ1-4; the match to TRBD1 covers 9 bases. CDR1 is MNHEY, CDR2 SMNVEV, per germline (reference sequence). The ends lost 5 bases at V and 3 bases at J; junction bases unmatched: 4. This CDR3 is 15 amino acids long. The CDR3 loop reads CASSPQGAPNEKLFF. CDR3 bases: TGTGCCAGCAGTCCACAGGGGGCACCTAATGAAAAACTGTTTTTT.

The chain uses TRBV5-4 and TRBJ1-2, with D uncertain. This CDR3 contains 13 residues. The ends were cut back, 0 bases at V and 8 bases at J, with 11 bases in the middle. Germline V gene sequence: CDR1 SGHNT, CDR2 YYREEE (reference sequence). The CDR3 DNA is TGTGCCAGCAGCTTGGGCGGCAACCGCGGCTACACCTTC. Protein sequence: CASSLGGNRGYTF.

This sequence joins TRBV29-1 and TRBJ1-2, with 7 bases fitting TRBD1. Trimming cost V 0 bases and J 4 bases; bases outside gene matches: 14. Germline-derived CDR1 and CDR2 are SQVTM and ANQGSEA. There are 17 residues in the CDR3. The CDR3 here is CSVEDWETGRGSYGYTF. CDR3 nucleotides: TGCAGCGTTGAAGATTGGGAGACAGGGCGAGGTTCCTATGGCTACACCTTC.

The CDR3 loop is CASSSYGQGASDTQYF. CDR3 coding DNA: TGTGCCAGCAGTTCCTACGGACAGGGGGCATCAGATACGCAGTATTTT. The V gene is TRBV27, the J gene TRBJ2-3; TRBD1 matches at 11 bases. Germline CDR1 and CDR2: MNHEY and SMNVEV (reference sequence). After removal of 4 bases from V and 4 bases from J, the junction contained 7 bases not matched to a gene. The CDR3 runs 16 residues.

The J gene is TRBJ1-1, the V gene TRBV4-2; 9 bases line up with TRBD1. V gave up 3 bases and J gave up 1 base; unmatched junction bases: 3. CDR3 length: 15 residues. Germline V CDR1 and CDR2: LGHNA, YNFKEQ. CDR3 amino acids: CASSQGQGGNTEAFF. CDR3 DNA: TGTGCCAGCAGCCAGGGACAGGGAGGGAACACTGAAGCTTTCTTT.

The chain has TRBV9 and TRBJ1-1, with D unresolved. The V end was cut by 0 bases, the J end by 0 bases, with 9 bases between. Germline CDR1 reads SGDLS; CDR2 reads YYNGEE. This CDR3 region has 15 residues. For the CDR3, the DNA is TGTGCCAGCAGCGTAGTTTCAACAGTGAACACTGAAGCTTTCTTT. It encodes CASSVVSTVNTEAFF.

This clone is a singleton in its sample. This chain connects TRBV7-6 to TRBJ2-1; the match to TRBD2 covers 9 bases. This CDR3 has 19 residues. V was clipped by 2 bases and J by 3 bases; unmatched bases: 14. The germline CDR1 and CDR2 sequences are SGHVS and FNYEAQ. The DNA of the CDR3 is TGTGCCAGCAGCTTAATGGCTAGCGGGAAAAGGGCCGGCTACAATGAGCAGTTCTTC. It translates to CASSLMASGKRAGYNEQFF.

The rearrangement uses TRBV27 and TRBJ1-6; perhaps TRBD1 as D (5 bases). V was pared by 1 base and J by 6 bases, with 19 bases between. Germline V lookup: CDR1 MNHEY, CDR2 SMNVEV (reference sequence). This CDR3 has 18 residues. CDR3 in DNA: TGTGCCAGCAGTTTATACCCCCTTTTAATGGGGGGTAATTCACCCCTCCACTTT. Its protein product is CASSLYPLLMGGNSPLHF.

J is TRBJ1-5 and V is TRBV9; D not certain. The germline gives CDR1 SGDLS, CDR2 YYNGEE. V lost 0 bases to trimming and J lost 7 bases, with 11 bases between them. The CDR3 loop spans 14 amino acids. CDR3 in amino acids: CASSVGEVSQPQHF. The CDR3, as DNA: TGTGCCAGCAGCGTAGGCGAGGTATCGCAGCCCCAGCATTTT.

This chain uses TRBV5-6 with TRBJ2-5, with TRBD1 matching over 9 bases. The J call may be wrong; the DNA end is better matched by TRBJ2-7. CDR1 SGHDT and CDR2 YYEEEE come from the germline V gene. This CDR3 is 13 amino acids long. The CDR3 region is CASWRQGGYEQYF. CDR3 DNA: TGTGCCAGCTGGAGACAGGGGGGCTACGAGCAGTACTTC.

The chain uses TRBV19 and TRBJ1-1; maybe TRBD1 (5 bases). The CDR3 is made up of 14 amino acids. With 1 base removed from V and 2 bases from J, the gap between germline ends came to 8 bases. CDR1 is LNHDA and CDR2 is SQIVND in the germline V gene (reference sequence). As DNA, the CDR3 is TGTGCCAGTAGTATAGGGGGGACTAACACTGAAGCTTTCTTT. This encodes CASSIGGTNTEAFF.

The chain combines TRBV19 with TRBJ2-7; 8 bases are shared with TRBD1. In germline, CDR1 is LNHDA, CDR2 SQIVND (reference sequence). The CDR3 sequence is 11 residues long. Losses at the gene ends were 9 bases for V and 6 bases for J; bases not matched to a gene: 4. CDR3 bases: TGTGCCAGCTCAGACAGGGGCGAGCAGTACTTC. This encodes CASSDRGEQYF. The variable domain in full, with the rest retrieved from reference TRBV19 and TRBJ2-7, is DGGITQSPKYLFRKEGQNVTLSCEQNLNHDAMYWYRQDPGQGLRLIYYSQIVNDFQKGDIAEGYSVSREKKESFPLTVTSAQKNPTAFYLCASSDRGEQYFGPGTRLTVT.

The CDR3, as DNA: TGTGCCAGCAGCTTGGTAGGGGGTGGCAACTATGGCTACACCTTC. It is translated as CASSLVGGGNYGYTF. The chain is built from TRBV5-6 and TRBJ1-2, with a tentative D call TRBD1 (6 bases). V was trimmed by 0 bases and J by 2 bases, leaving 11 bases between them. The CDR3 consists of 15 residues. Germline assignment: CDR1 SGHDT and CDR2 YYEEEE.

This rearrangement joins TRBV7-9 to TRBJ2-5; a possible D gene is TRBD1 (5 bases). Germline V gene data show CDR1 as SEHNR and CDR2 as FQNEAQ (reference sequence). V shed 2 bases and J shed 2 bases, with 9 bases lying between them. The CDR3 covers 14 residues. The CDR3 nucleotides read TGTGCCAGCAGCTTAAGGGGCAGTCAAGAGACCCAGTACTTC. Its translation: CASSLRGSQETQYF.

There are a few counts of this clone. The V and J genes are TRBV19 and TRBJ1-6; weak D call: TRBD1 (6 bases). The germline V gene has CDR1 LNHDA and CDR2 SQIVND (reference sequence). V was pared by 5 bases and J by 7 bases, with 18 bases between. This CDR3 spans 16 amino acids. This CDR3 reads CASSFGVGTLNSPLHF. The CDR3 DNA reads as TGTGCCAGTAGTTTCGGTGTCGGGACACTCAATTCACCCCTCCACTTT.

The chain links TRBV9 to TRBJ2-7; D possibly corresponds to TRBD2 (7 bases). The ends were cut back, 4 bases at V and 2 bases at J, with 16 bases in the middle. In germline, CDR1 is SGDLS, CDR2 YYNGEE. This CDR3 is built from 15 residues. The chain's CDR3 is CASSPGGGGTYEQYF. The CDR3, as DNA: TGTGCCAGCAGCCCCGGGGGCGGGGGAACCTACGAGCAGTACTTC.

The rearrangement links TRBV9 to TRBJ1-2, with D perhaps matching TRBD1 (6 bases). V was trimmed by 0 bases and J by 3 bases, leaving 18 bases between them. CDR1 is SGDLS, CDR2 YYNGEE, per germline. This CDR3 has 17 amino acids. The CDR3 protein is CASSVAIRAGVDYGYTF. The CDR3 nucleotides are TGTGCCAGCAGCGTAGCTATCCGGGCAGGGGTAGACTATGGCTACACCTTC.

This clone was counted a few times. This chain joins TRBV4-2 and TRBJ1-1; D remains unclear. The CDR3 loop spans 12 amino acids. The V end lost 1 base, the J end lost 2 bases, and 2 bases lay between the germline ends. Germline CDR1 is LGHNA and CDR2 is YNFKEQ. As DNA, the CDR3 is TGTGCCAGCAGCCAAGTAAACACTGAAGCTTTCTTT. Translation gives CASSQVNTEAFF.